This TCR beta chain was observed in a study of T cells in Graves' hyperthyroidism and ophthalmopathy. At the level of the study: Peripheral blood was taken when the disease was first diagnosed, before any treatment began.

In its sample, this clonotype was seen many times. The investigators amplified TCR beta CDR3 regions from RNA transcripts. In the first-round RT-PCR of the TCR CDR3, the HTBI primer set was used. Each CDR3 protein gets one entry after TCRdb re-called the multiplex PCR reads with MiXCR. The sample shows a few hundred thousand distinct CDR3 sequences, around 14% of them seen only once. This CDR3 spans 15 amino acids. The ends lost 4 bases at V and 3 bases at J; junction bases unmatched: 5. Germline V gene lookup returns CDR1 KGHDR and CDR2 SFDVKD. The chain uses TRBV24-1 and TRBJ2-3, with TRBD1 identical over 8 bases. The material sequenced was blood. This TCR was recovered from a woman aged 25 to 45 with Graves' hyperthyroidism. CDR3 DNA: TGTGCCACCAGTGACTCGGACAGGGTTACAGATACGCAGTATTTT. This encodes CATSDSDRVTDTQYF.